The sequence of this TCR beta chain was determined in a study of breast tumors, draining lymph nodes, adjacent tissues. The lymph nodes were axillary draining lymph nodes from breast cancer patients. Each CDR3 protein is one row after TCRdb ran MiXCR on the multiplex PCR reads. The sample includes about 200,000 distinct CDR3 sequences, about 32% seen only once; the top ten take 4% to 4.5%. This clonotype has only a few counts. Its antigen is undetermined. General observations from the study: That most tumor T cells come from lymph nodes remained unproven.

CDR1 and CDR2 from the germline V gene are MNHNY and SVGAGI (reference sequence). V gave up 4 bases and J gave up 3 bases; unmatched junction bases: 16. The CDR3 loop spans 18 amino acids. This TCR was sampled from a female donor with breast cancer. Some clones in this sample may be carry-over from other donors' samples. This chain joins TRBV6-6 and TRBJ1-1, with 8 bases lining up with TRBD1. Sequenced: axillary lymph node tissue. Written as DNA, the CDR3 is TGTGCCAGCAGTTCCTCGACAGGGGAATCTTTTTTGGACACTGAAGCTTTCTTT. Translating gives CASSSSTGESFLDTEAFF.